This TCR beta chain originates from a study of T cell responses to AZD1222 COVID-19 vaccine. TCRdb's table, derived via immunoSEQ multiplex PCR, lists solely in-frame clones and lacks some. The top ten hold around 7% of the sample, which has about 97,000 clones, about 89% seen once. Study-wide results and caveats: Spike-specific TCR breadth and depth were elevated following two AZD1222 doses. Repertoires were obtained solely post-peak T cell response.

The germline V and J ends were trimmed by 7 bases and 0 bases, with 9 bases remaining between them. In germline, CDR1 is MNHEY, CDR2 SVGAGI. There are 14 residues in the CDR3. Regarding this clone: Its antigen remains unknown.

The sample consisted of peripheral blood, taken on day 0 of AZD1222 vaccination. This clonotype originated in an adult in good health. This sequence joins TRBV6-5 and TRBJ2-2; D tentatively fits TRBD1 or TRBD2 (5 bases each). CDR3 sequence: CASKTGPNTGELFF. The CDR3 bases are TGTGCCAGCAAGACGGGACCGAACACCGGGGAGCTGTTTTTT.